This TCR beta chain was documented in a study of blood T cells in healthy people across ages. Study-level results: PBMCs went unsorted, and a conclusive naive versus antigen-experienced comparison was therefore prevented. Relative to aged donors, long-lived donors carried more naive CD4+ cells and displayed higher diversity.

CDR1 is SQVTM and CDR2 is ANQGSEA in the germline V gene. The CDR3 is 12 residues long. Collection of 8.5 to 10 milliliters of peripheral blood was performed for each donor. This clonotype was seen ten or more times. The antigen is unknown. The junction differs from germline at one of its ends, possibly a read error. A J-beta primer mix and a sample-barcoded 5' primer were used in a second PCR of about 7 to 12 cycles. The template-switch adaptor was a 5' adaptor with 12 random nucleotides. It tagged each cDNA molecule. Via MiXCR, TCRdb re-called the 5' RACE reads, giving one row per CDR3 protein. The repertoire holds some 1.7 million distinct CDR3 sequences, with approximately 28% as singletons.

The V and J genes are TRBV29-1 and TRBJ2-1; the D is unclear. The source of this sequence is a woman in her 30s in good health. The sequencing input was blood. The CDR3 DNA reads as TGCGGCGTCCCGGTCCACGGCAATGAGCAGTTCTTC. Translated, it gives CGVPVHGNEQFF.